The present T cell receptor beta chain was sequenced within a study of T-cell reconstitution after alpha-beta-depleted transplantation in children. Study-level findings and limits: The main origin of T-cell counts and diversity one year after transplant was newly produced T cells. Surviving recipient T cells and thymic progenitors accounted for the high day-60 TCRbeta diversity observed in some patients.

On this clonotype itself: The target antigen is unknown.

Unmatched junction bases numbered 3, after V lost 4 bases and J lost 9 bases. The CDR3 contains 14 residues. CDR1 SGHAT and CDR2 FQNNGV come from the germline V gene. Preparing the TCRbeta library involved the use of unique molecular identifiers. TCRdb re-analysed the PCR reads in MiXCR, keeping a single row per CDR3 protein. Found here are about 97,000 distinct CDR3 sequences, 7.5% to 9.5% of them singletons; the top ten hold roughly 17%. The V call is TRBV11-2, the J call TRBJ2-7; 16 nucleotides agree with TRBD2. The origin of this receptor is a boy aged 2 to 10 with acute lymphoblastic leukemia, due to receive a stem cell transplant. The starting material was PBMCs, obtained before TCRalphabeta/CD19-depleted stem cell transplant. DNA of the CDR3: TGTGCCAGCAGCTCCGGGACTAGCGGGAGGGGGCAGTACTTC. Amino acids: CASSSGTSGRGQYF.